This paragraph reports one TCR beta chain. This entry comes from a study of T and B cells in COVID-19 patients. Overall study context: Blood was sampled from COVID-19 patients who were either actively infected or recovered. Median age was about 34 years in the recovered cohort and around 64 years in the active-infection cohort.

TRB was amplified from approximately 250-500 ng of blood genomic DNA. Multiplex PCR with BIOMED2 TRB-A/B primer pools amplified TRB rearrangements. A single record per CDR3 protein comes from TCRdb applying MiXCR to the multiplex PCR reads. The sample lists 7,700 or so distinct CDR3 sequences, about 30% occurring once. The germline V and J ends were trimmed by 3 bases and 6 bases, with 12 bases remaining between them. This CDR3 has 14 residues. The germline V gene has CDR1 ENHRY and CDR2 SYGVKD. V is TRBV10-3 and J is TRBJ1-5, with D possibly TRBD1 on 5 matching bases. Source material: blood. The receptor's source is a human donor with active COVID-19. CDR3 sequence reads: CAISEGRGGQPQHF. The DNA for the CDR3 is TGTGCCATCAGTGAAGGAAGGGGCGGTCAGCCCCAGCATTTT.